The subject of this entry is one T cell receptor beta chain. This record comes from a study of T cells in women clearing cervical HPV infection. The overall study: Control women cleared a single incident HPV16 infection within 12 months.

Clones were read by immunoSEQ multiplex PCR, and TCRdb kept only the in-frame ones, dropping some. The sample holds 30,000 to 45,000 clones. The sequenced material came from blood buffy coat. This clonotype originated in a woman between 18 and 70 years old with a cervical HPV16 infection that either progressed to CIN3+ or cleared (not recorded which).

The sequenced CDR3 bases are TGTGCCAGCTCACCGTATTCGACAGGGACCAATTCACCC. Translated, it gives CASSPYSTGTNSP. The full CDR3 protein reads CASSPYSTGTNSPLHF. The chain uses TRBV18 and TRBJ1-6, with TRBD1 matching over 7 bases. The CDR3 end falls 3 residues outside the read, so it is completed with the germline J gene. CDR1 is KGHSH and CDR2 is LQKENI in the germline V gene. J was trimmed by 7 bases and V by 3 bases; bases with no gene match: 9. The CDR3 is 16 amino acids.